The sequence of this T cell receptor beta chain was determined in a study of cytomegalovirus exposure and HLA in healthy donors. The study, taken as a whole, reports: The classifier reportedly diagnosed cytomegalovirus status with high specificity and sensitivity. Some segments of the V type, notably TRBV6-2 and TRBV6-3, were excluded as indistinguishable.

The study ran its PCR with 60 Vbeta and 13 Jbeta primers. The table came from immunoSEQ multiplex PCR; TCRdb's copy has only in-frame clones and leaves some out. The sample has around 130,000 clones; approximately 80% are singletons. The CDR3 runs to 16 residues. Germline CDR1 and CDR2: LGHNT and FRNRAP. After removal of 1 base from V and 4 bases from J, the junction contained 4 bases not matched to a gene. About this clone: Its matching antigen is unknown.

The sample comprised PBMCs. This TCR derives from a girl aged 2-10 years in good health and CMV-seronegative. This chain connects TRBV12-5 to TRBJ2-5, with 12 bases identical to TRBD1. The CDR3 region is CASGLAGQGAGETQYF. The CDR3 region has the DNA TGTGCTAGTGGTTTGGCGGGACAGGGGGCAGGAGAGACCCAGTACTTC.